Below, 27 T cell receptor beta chains from the same sample are listed, as sequenced in a study of control samples from healthy donors and cancer patients. TCRdb's copy holds only in-frame clones and misses some; the assay was immunoSEQ multiplex PCR. Of about 120,000 clones in the sample, 70% to 90% are singletons; the top ten hold around 3%. The sample comprised blood. These receptors all come from a man aged 60 to 75 in good health.

The chain employs TRBV27 and TRBJ1-2, with TRBD1 matching 9 bases. The CDR3 totals 16 residues. Looked up from germline, CDR1 is MNHEY and CDR2 is SMNVEV (reference sequence). The V and J ends lost 7 bases and 2 bases, in that order; junction bases with no gene match: 11. CDR3 nucleotide sequence: TGTGCCAGCACTTGGGGAGGGACAGGGAAGAACTATGGCTACACCTTC. Protein product: CASTWGGTGKNYGYTF.

The rearrangement links TRBV19 to TRBJ1-5; the D is unclear. Trimming took 3 bases from V and 3 from J, leaving 9 bases between them. Germline V gene data show CDR1 as LNHDA and CDR2 as SQIVND (reference sequence). This CDR3 spans 14 amino acids. The CDR3 reads CASSIGQNNQPQHF. The DNA of the CDR3 is TGTGCCAGTAGTATTGGGCAGAACAATCAGCCCCAGCATTTT.

This chain connects TRBV6-5 to TRBJ2-7, with 8 bases that match TRBD1. CDR3 length: 12 residues. Losses at the gene ends were 10 bases for V and 3 bases for J; bases not matched to a gene: 5. CDR1 is MNHEY, CDR2 SVGAGI, per germline. CDR3 region: CANGRGHYEQYF. The CDR3 DNA follows: TGTGCCAACGGCAGGGGGCACTACGAGCAGTACTTC.

This chain links TRBV5-1 with TRBJ2-7, with D possibly being TRBD2 (5 bases). Trimming left V 3 bases short and J 6 bases short, with 16 bases between. The CDR3 spans 14 residues. Per the germline V gene, CDR1 is SGHRS and CDR2 is YFSETQ. The CDR3 region has the DNA TGCGCCAGCAGCTCCCCCGAGGGTAGACCCGAGCAGTACTTC. Protein: CASSSPEGRPEQYF.

This chain joins TRBV18 and TRBJ1-5; 9 bases map to TRBD1. Germline CDR1 reads KGHSH; CDR2 reads LQKENI. The CDR3 is made up of 15 amino acids. With V trimmed by 4 bases and J by 1 base, 2 bases remained unmatched. The CDR3 is CASSQQGASNQPQHF. The CDR3 DNA is TGTGCCAGCTCACAACAGGGGGCCAGCAATCAGCCCCAGCATTTT.

The chain joins TRBV28 to TRBJ2-1; TRBD1 might be the D (5 bases). CDR1 is MDHEN and CDR2 is SYDVKM in the germline V gene. Trimming removed 2 bases from V and 2 bases from J, with 7 bases in between. The CDR3 is made up of 14 amino acids. The CDR3 bases are TGTGCCAGCAGTTTAATGACAGCCTACAATGAGCAGTTCTTC. Translated, it gives CASSLMTAYNEQFF.

J is TRBJ1-5 and V is TRBV2, with 7 bases aligning to TRBD1. With V trimmed by 9 bases and J by 4 bases, 9 bases remained unmatched. Per germline, CDR1 SNHLY and CDR2 FYNNEI. The CDR3 is 14 residues long. The CDR3 loop reads CASQAGTANQPQHF. DNA for the CDR3: TGTGCCAGTCAGGCCGGGACAGCAAATCAGCCCCAGCATTTT.

The chain recombines TRBV5-4 with TRBJ2-5, with D tentatively TRBD1 (6 bases). The CDR3 totals 15 residues. In germline, CDR1 is SGHNT, CDR2 YYREEE (reference sequence). V lost 0 bases, J lost 5 bases, and 14 bases lay in between. CDR3 nucleotide sequence: TGTGCCAGCAGCTTGGATGGGCAGGGGTCGGAGACCCAGTACTTC. It specifies CASSLDGQGSETQYF.

V is TRBV7-2 and J is TRBJ2-7; D unresolved. V was trimmed by 4 bases and J by 2 bases, leaving 15 bases between them. CDR1 is SGHTA, CDR2 FQGNSA, per germline. The CDR3 runs 15 residues. This chain's CDR3 is CASSSSTSWTYEQYF. CDR3 DNA sequence: TGTGCCAGCAGCTCCTCTACTTCCTGGACCTACGAGCAGTACTTC.

This chain uses TRBV30 with TRBJ1-2; D not resolved. The CDR3 totals 15 residues. The germline V gene encodes CDR1 GTSNPN and CDR2 SVGIG (reference sequence). V was trimmed by 2 bases and J by 4 bases, leaving 17 bases between them. CDR3 residues: CAWSPPMREGYGYTF. The DNA for the CDR3 is TGTGCCTGGAGTCCACCTATGAGGGAAGGCTATGGCTACACCTTC.

This clone appeared once. The rearrangement links TRBV5-5 to TRBJ2-7, with TRBD1 as a possible D gene (6 bases). V lost 4 bases and J 5 bases, leaving 13 bases between the germline ends. Germline lookup yields CDR1 SGHKS and CDR2 YYEKEE (reference sequence). The CDR3 consists of 13 residues. The CDR3 nucleotides are TGTGCCAGCAGCGTTGGGACAATCAACGAGCAGTACTTC. Its protein is CASSVGTINEQYF.

This clone was counted a single time. In DNA, the CDR3 is TGCGCCAGCAGTGAGTCGTCGGGGGCGCCGTCTCGAAACACCATATATTTT. It codes for CASSESSGAPSRNTIYF. The chain employs TRBV10-2 and TRBJ1-3, with a weak D call TRBD1 (6 bases). Germline V lookup: CDR1 WSHSY, CDR2 SAAADI. The CDR3 length is 17 residues. V was trimmed by 0 bases and J by 5 bases, leaving 17 bases between them.

Concerning this clone: Distinct nucleotide sequences in the sample also encode this CDR3. CDR3 residues: CASSSSNEKLFF. For the CDR3, the DNA is TGTGCCAGCAGTTCCAGTAATGAAAAACTGTTTTTT. The chain is built from TRBV28 and TRBJ1-4; D is ambiguous. V was shortened by 4 bases and J by 4 bases, with 4 bases between the two germline ends. The CDR3 consists of 12 residues. Per germline, CDR1 MDHEN and CDR2 SYDVKM.

This sequence joins TRBV2 and TRBJ1-4; the D is unclear. The CDR3 runs to 14 residues. CDR1 and CDR2 (germline): SNHLY, FYNNEI. V lost 4 bases and J lost 3, with 9 bases in between. The CDR3 nucleotides are TGTGCCAGCAGTGCGGGCTCAGCTAATGAAAAACTGTTTTTT. Amino acids: CASSAGSANEKLFF. The full variable domain, completed using reference TRBV2 and TRBJ1-4, is EPEVTQTPSHQVTQMGQEVILRCVPISNHLYFYWYRQILGQKVEFLVSFYNNEISEKSEIFDDQFSVERPDGSNFTLKIRSTKLEDSAMYFCASSAGSANEKLFFGSGTQLSVL.

The chain uses TRBV7-2 and TRBJ1-6; perhaps TRBD1 as D (6 bases). The CDR3 totals 18 residues. From germline, CDR1 is SGHTA and CDR2 FQGNSA. V gave up 2 bases and J gave up 6 bases, with 20 bases separating them. CDR3 in amino acids: CASSLIVTEQGSNSPLHF. The CDR3 DNA sequence: TGTGCCAGCAGCTTAATCGTTACCGAACAGGGTAGTAATTCACCCCTCCACTTT. The variable domain in full, completed from reference TRBV7-2 and TRBJ1-6, reads GAGVSQSPSNKVTEKGKDVELRCDPISGHTALYWYRQSLGQGLEFLIYFQGNSAPDKSGLPSDRFSAERTGGSVSTLTIQRTQQEDSAVYLCASSLIVTEQGSNSPLHFGNGTRLTVT.

This clone was counted only a few times. The chain couples TRBV3-1 (or the pseudogene TRBV3-2) to TRBJ2-3; D remains ambiguous. The germline V and J ends were trimmed by 4 bases and 0 bases, with 11 bases remaining between them. This CDR3 comprises 15 residues. Germline CDR1 and CDR2: LGHDT and YNNKEL (reference sequence). CDR3 sequence (DNA): TGTGCCAGCAGCCCCCTCGTCACTAGCACAGATACGCAGTATTTT. Amino acid sequence: CASSPLVTSTDTQYF.

This clone has a single count. Other nucleotide sequences in the sample specify the same CDR3. The chain recombines TRBV18 with TRBJ2-2; no reliable D call. Germline lookup yields CDR1 KGHSH and CDR2 LQKENI. CDR3 size: 15 residues. Trimming took off 2 bases at V and 2 bases at J, with 9 bases between the two ends. CDR3 in amino acids: CASSPGTPNTGELFF. The CDR3 DNA reads as TGTGCCAGCTCACCAGGAACCCCCAACACCGGGGAGCTGTTTTTT.

The chain recombines TRBV7-9 with TRBJ1-3; no clear D. Looked up from germline, CDR1 is SEHNR and CDR2 is FQNEAQ (reference sequence). Between the trimmed V and J ends, which lost 3 bases and 7 bases, there was a span of 10 bases. CDR3 length: 13 amino acids. CDR3 sequence: CASSFTRQNTIYF. The CDR3 region has the DNA TGTGCCAGCAGCTTTACCCGCCAGAACACCATATATTTT.

The chain couples TRBV7-8 to TRBJ1-5, with a possible D match to TRBD1 (5 bases). This CDR3 contains 15 residues. Trimming left V 1 base short and J 4 bases short, with 11 bases between. CDR1 and CDR2 from the germline V gene are SGHVS and FQNEAQ. The CDR3 coding sequence is TGTGCCAGCAGCTTAGTGATCGGGGGAAATCAGCCCCAGCATTTT. Amino acid sequence: CASSLVIGGNQPQHF.

This clone was counted once. The rearrangement uses TRBV27 and TRBJ1-4; 9 bases agree with TRBD1. CDR3 size: 16 residues. CDR1 and CDR2 from the germline V gene are MNHEY and SMNVEV (reference sequence). With 5 bases clipped from V and 2 bases from J, the junction kept 6 bases outside the gene matches. The CDR3 DNA follows: TGTGCCAGCAGTCCCGGGACAGGGATCACTAATGAAAAACTGTTTTTT. Translation: CASSPGTGITNEKLFF.

The J gene is TRBJ2-7, the V gene TRBV5-6; D gene uncertain. The CDR3 sequence is 13 residues long. CDR1 is SGHDT and CDR2 is YYEEEE in the germline V gene. Between the trimmed V and J ends, which lost 0 bases and 4 bases, there was a span of 8 bases. CDR3 loop: CASSLVSAYEQYF. The CDR3 nucleotides are TGTGCCAGCAGCTTGGTATCGGCTTACGAGCAGTACTTC. The complete variable domain, with remaining parts taken from reference TRBV5-6 and TRBJ2-7, reads DAGVTQSPTHLIKTRGQQVTLRCSPKSGHDTVSWYQQALGQGPQFIFQYYEEEERQRGNFPDRFSGHQFPNYSSELNVNALLLGDSALYLCASSLVSAYEQYFGPGTRLTVT.

The chain links TRBV7-8 to TRBJ1-1; D is possibly TRBD1 (6 bases). Trimming removed 4 bases at V and 10 bases at J, with 16 bases between. This CDR3 is 13 amino acids long. The germline V gene encodes CDR1 SGHVS and CDR2 FQNEAQ. CDR3 DNA: TGTGCCAGCAGCTACATACAGGGTCTGCTAGCTTTCTTT. As protein: CASSYIQGLLAFF.

This clone was observed a single time. The V call is TRBV12-3 or TRBV12-4, the J call TRBJ2-7; D gene ambiguous. The ends were cut back, 5 bases at V and 3 bases at J, with 8 bases in the middle. The CDR3 sequence is 12 residues long. Here the CDR3 reads CASSRRFYEQYF. The CDR3 nucleotides read TGTGCCAGCAGTCGACGGTTCTACGAGCAGTACTTC.

This clone was counted between two and nine times. Other DNA sequences in this sample translate to the same CDR3. The chain employs TRBV5-1 and TRBJ1-2; D remains ambiguous. This CDR3 comprises 13 residues. V was pared by 0 bases and J by 1 base, with 4 bases between. Looked up from germline, CDR1 is SGHRS and CDR2 is YFSETQ. The CDR3 DNA is TGCGCCAGCAGCTTGGACAGTAACTATGGCTACACCTTC. Translation gives CASSLDSNYGYTF.

The chain is built from TRBV5-1 and TRBJ2-7; possible D gene TRBD2, 6 bases. CDR1 is SGHRS, CDR2 YFSETQ, per germline. This CDR3 has 12 residues. Trimming pared 4 bases from V and 5 bases from J, leaving 10 bases between. The CDR3 region is CASSRPGDEQYF. The CDR3 nucleotides read TGCGCCAGCAGCCGGCCGGGGGACGAGCAGTACTTC. The full variable domain, its missing parts supplied by reference TRBV5-1 and TRBJ2-7, is KAGVTQTPRYLIKTRGQQVTLSCSPISGHRSVSWYQQTPGQGLQFLFEYFSETQRNKGNFPGRFSGRQFSNSRSEMNVSTLELGDSALYLCASSRPGDEQYFGPGTRLTVT.

This clone appeared a single time. The V call is TRBV19, the J call TRBJ1-6; 7 bases align to TRBD1. In germline, CDR1 is LNHDA, CDR2 SQIVND (reference sequence). The CDR3 spans 16 residues. V lost 3 bases and J lost 7; bases outside the gene matches: 9. CDR3 coding DNA: TGTGCCAGTAGTATGACCTCGGGACAGCCGAATTCACCCCTCCACTTT. Amino acid sequence: CASSMTSGQPNSPLHF.

The rearrangement links TRBV19 to TRBJ2-2; D remains unclear. The V and J ends lost 3 bases and 7 bases respectively, with 15 bases between them. Germline V gives CDR1 LNHDA, CDR2 SQIVND (reference sequence). There are 15 residues in the CDR3. The CDR3 is CASSMIGQVHGELFF. As DNA, the CDR3 is TGTGCCAGTAGTATGATCGGTCAGGTTCACGGGGAGCTGTTTTTT.